What follows are 6 T cell receptor beta chains derived from one specimen sequenced in a study of neoadjuvant anti-PD-1 for oral cavity cancer. Time point denoted: after neoadjuvant nivolumab, at surgical resection. Sequenced by immunoSEQ multiplex PCR; TCRdb stores in-frame clones only, minus some. The sample contains more than 13,000 clones, 73% of which appear only once. Sample: PBMCs, taken after nivolumab (anti-PD-1) treatment. Receptors originate from a person between 40 and 85 years old with oral cavity squamous cell carcinoma.

V gene TRBV5-1 combines with J gene TRBJ1-1, with D maybe TRBD1 (6 bases). V gave up 4 bases and J gave up 3 bases, with 13 bases separating them. The CDR3 totals 14 residues. Per the germline V gene, CDR1 is SGHRS and CDR2 is YFSETQ. The CDR3 protein is CASSAGQLHTEAFF. Here the CDR3 DNA reads TGCGCCAGCAGCGCCGGACAGCTGCACACTGAAGCTTTCTTT. The full variable domain, in which reference TRBV5-1 and TRBJ1-1 provide the parts outside the CDR3, is KAGVTQTPRYLIKTRGQQVTLSCSPISGHRSVSWYQQTPGQGLQFLFEYFSETQRNKGNFPGRFSGRQFSNSRSEMNVSTLELGDSALYLCASSAGQLHTEAFFGQGTRLTVV.

The CDR3 is CASSHLAGTATDTQYF. The CDR3 region has the DNA TGTGCCAGCAGCCATCTAGCGGGAACCGCCACAGATACGCAGTATTTT. This chain uses TRBV7-9 with TRBJ2-3; 9 bases are a match to TRBD2. V lost 5 bases, J lost 2 bases, and 8 bases stayed unmatched. Looked up from germline, CDR1 is SEHNR and CDR2 is FQNEAQ (reference sequence). The CDR3 loop spans 16 amino acids.

This clone was recorded a few times. The chain carries TRBV27 and TRBJ2-2; 8 nucleotides align to TRBD2. The CDR3 spans 16 residues. The germline V gene has CDR1 MNHEY and CDR2 SMNVEV (reference sequence). Losses at the gene ends were 7 bases for V and 0 bases for J; bases not matched to a gene: 7. In DNA, the CDR3 is TGTGCCAGCACCACACCGGGACTAGCGAACACCGGGGAGCTGTTTTTT. Encoded protein: CASTTPGLANTGELFF.

This chain uses TRBV14 with TRBJ2-2, with D perhaps being TRBD1 or TRBD2 (5 bases each). The CDR3 extends over 14 amino acids. Trimming took off 7 bases at V and 0 bases at J, with 9 bases between the two ends. Germline CDR1 is SGHDN and CDR2 is FVKESK. The CDR3 DNA reads as TGTGCCAGCACGAGGGGCCCGAACACCGGGGAGCTGTTTTTT. Amino acids: CASTRGPNTGELFF.

This clone occurred once. The chain uses TRBV7-8 and TRBJ2-7; a possible D gene is TRBD2 (6 bases). Per the germline V gene, CDR1 is SGHVS and CDR2 is FQNEAQ. V was cut by 1 base and J by 3 bases, with 13 bases left in between. This CDR3 has 15 amino acids. The CDR3 DNA reads TGTGCCAGCAGCTTAGAACGGGAGTCCTTCTACGAGCAGTACTTC. Translated, it gives CASSLERESFYEQYF.

The CDR3 here is CASSLGTSGSGNTDTQYF. CDR3 nucleotides: TGTGCCAGCAGCTTAGGGACTAGCGGGAGCGGGAACACAGATACGCAGTATTTT. V is TRBV11-3 and J is TRBJ2-3; the match to TRBD2 covers 13 bases. CDR3 length equals 18 residues. The germline V gene has CDR1 SGHNT and CDR2 YENEEA. The junction had 6 bases not matched to a gene; V was cut back by 1 base and J by 2 bases.